A selection of T cell receptor beta chains follows, all from one sample in a study of blood T cell repertoires in COVID-19. Produced via immunoSEQ multiplex PCR; TCRdb's table is partial and in-frame only. The table shows hundreds of thousands of clones, with under 95% occurring only once. The material sequenced was peripheral blood. The source of these receptors is a woman under 30 who had recovered from COVID-19. The CDR3 runs from the conserved cysteine through the conserved F or W.

J,V,CDR3
TRBJ1-2,TRBV3-1/TRBV3-2,CASSQDPWATEGANGYTF
TRBJ2-6,TRBV7-9,CASSLVFQGAGANVLTF
TRBJ1-2,TRBV24-1,CATSETRDRGSGYTF
TRBJ1-1,TRBV6-2/TRBV6-3,CASSYWRQSNTEAFF
TRBJ2-1,TRBV2,CASSLQVSSYNEQFF
TRBJ1-4,TRBV6-6,CASSYGLLATNEKLFF
TRBJ1-1,TRBV11-2,CASSLGLNTEAFF
TRBJ1-3,TRBV2,CASGDRGSGNTIYF
TRBJ1-1,TRBV9,CASSVDPGSGGTEAFF
TRBJ1-2,TRBV11-3,CASSFGTGGPYGYTF